Each of the 10 T cell receptor beta chains below was sequenced from the same sample in a study of response to subunit inactivated influenza vaccine. TCRdb re-analysed the RT-PCR reads in MiXCR, keeping a single row per CDR3 protein. In the table there are hundreds of thousands of distinct CDR3 sequences, about a sixth of which are singletons. Source: PBMCs from blood, taken roughly 12 days after vaccination. These receptors came from a man aged 45-65 years who received an inactivated influenza vaccine.

The chain combines TRBV6-6 with TRBJ1-1; D may be TRBD1 (5 bases). The germline V gene has CDR1 MNHNY and CDR2 SVGAGI (reference sequence). CDR3 size: 13 residues. V lost 8 bases and J 2 bases, leaving 12 bases between the germline ends. CDR3 in amino acids: CASGGGGNTEAFF. The CDR3 DNA reads TGTGCCAGCGGGGGGGGAGGAAACACTGAAGCTTTCTTT.

The J gene is TRBJ2-4, the V gene TRBV7-8, with D perhaps matching TRBD1 or TRBD2 (6 bases each). Trimming removed 0 bases at V and 1 base at J, with 13 bases between. CDR1 and CDR2 from the germline V gene are SGHVS and FQNEAQ. This CDR3 has 17 residues. The CDR3 here is CASSLAGGLKAKNIQYF. In DNA form, the CDR3 reads TGTGCCAGCAGCTTAGCTGGGGGGCTGAAGGCCAAAAACATTCAGTACTTC.

The V gene is TRBV5-1, the J gene TRBJ2-3; no reliable D call. CDR1 is SGHRS, CDR2 YFSETQ, per germline. The CDR3 runs to 14 residues. V shed 0 bases and J shed 4 bases, with 9 bases lying between them. CDR3 in amino acids: CASSLAAFADTQYF. For the CDR3, the DNA is TGCGCCAGCAGCTTGGCTGCTTTCGCAGATACGCAGTATTTT.

This clonotype has only a few counts. V gene TRBV11-2 combines with J gene TRBJ2-3; 8 bases line up with TRBD1. The CDR3 length is 16 residues. From germline, CDR1 is SGHAT and CDR2 FQNNGV. V was pared by 6 bases and J by 2 bases, with 10 bases of the junction left unmatched. This CDR3 is CASRKLQGAVTDTQYF. The CDR3, as DNA: TGTGCCAGCAGAAAACTGCAGGGGGCAGTCACAGATACGCAGTATTTT. Full variable domain (missing parts from reference TRBV11-2 and TRBJ2-3): EAGVAQSPRYKIIEKRQSVAFWCNPISGHATLYWYQQILGQGPKLLIQFQNNGVVDDSQLPKDRFSAERLKGVDSTLKIQPAKLEDSAVYLCASRKLQGAVTDTQYFGPGTRLTVL.

This sequence joins TRBV6-2 or TRBV6-3 and TRBJ2-1; 8 nucleotides line up with TRBD2. From germline, CDR1 is MNHEY and CDR2 SVGEGT. The V segment lost 3 bases and the J segment 3 bases; nucleotides outside the gene matches: 7. The length of the CDR3 is 16 residues. The CDR3 reads CASSYIRGGLYNEQFF. Here the CDR3 DNA reads TGTGCCAGCAGTTATATTCGGGGGGGCCTCTACAATGAGCAGTTCTTC.

Ten or more counts support this clonotype. V is TRBV5-1 and J is TRBJ1-4; D perhaps matches TRBD1 (5 bases). Trimming took 7 bases from V and 5 from J, leaving 18 bases between them. The germline gives CDR1 SGHRS, CDR2 YFSETQ. The CDR3 covers 15 residues. CDR3 region: CASAPLGHQNEKLFF. CDR3 nucleotide sequence: TGCGCCAGCGCCCCCCTAGGACACCAGAATGAAAAACTGTTTTTT.

The V and J genes are TRBV20-1 and TRBJ2-3; 14 bases line up with TRBD2. This CDR3 is 16 amino acids long. Per the germline V gene, CDR1 is DFQATT and CDR2 is SNEGSKA (reference sequence). J was trimmed by 5 bases and V by 4 bases; bases with no gene match: 8. CDR3 DNA: TGCAGTGCTACCACCGGGACTAGCGGGGGTCTAGATACGCAGTATTTT. This sequence encodes CSATTGTSGGLDTQYF.

Only a few counts were recorded for this clonotype. The J gene is TRBJ2-2, the V gene TRBV12-3 or TRBV12-4; D possibly corresponds to TRBD1 (5 bases). The CDR3 consists of 14 residues. V shed 6 bases and J shed 8 bases, with 16 bases lying between them. Here the CDR3 reads CASRPGHGAGELFF. DNA for the CDR3: TGTGCCAGCAGACCCGGACATGGGGCGGGGGAGCTGTTTTTT.

This clonotype appeared many times. The chain employs TRBV20-1 and TRBJ2-1, with TRBD1 identical over 8 bases. The CDR3 is 12 amino acids. Germline values: CDR1 DFQATT, CDR2 SNEGSKA (reference sequence). The junction had 4 bases not matched to a gene; V was cut back by 2 bases and J by 10 bases. The CDR3 here is CSARQGAREQFF. CDR3 nucleotide sequence: TGCAGTGCTAGACAGGGGGCGCGGGAGCAGTTCTTC.

The chain recombines TRBV7-8 with TRBJ1-1; perhaps TRBD1 as D (5 bases). The CDR3 has 15 amino acids. Per the germline V gene, CDR1 is SGHVS and CDR2 is FQNEAQ. Deletions cut 1 base from V and 4 bases from J, with 13 bases between. CDR3 in DNA: TGTGCCAGCAGCTTAGGGGCAGGGTGGTTCACTGAAGCTTTCTTT. Translated: CASSLGAGWFTEAFF.